This is a list of T cell receptor beta chains from one sample in a study of blood T cell dynamics during melanoma immunotherapy. Repertoires were generated with immunoSEQ multiplex PCR, while TCRdb's copy carries only in-frame clones and drops some. The sample includes some 5,900 clones, approximately 83% of them seen just once. This sample comprised blood, obtained from a patient treated with checkpoint blockade. These receptors originate from a human donor with melanoma. Both conserved end residues are part of each CDR3. The D gene is left open where the match is weak. Clone size is not always given. Where it is, it says once, few, many or a class for expanded clones.

.,TRBV9,TRBD2,TRBJ2-7,CASSPGTRRSYEQYF,TGTGCCAGCAGCCCAGGGACTAGGAGATCCTACGAGCAGTACTTC
once,TRBV5-1,TRBD1,TRBJ2-7,CASSLGDSFYEQYF,TGCGCCAGCAGCTTGGGGGACAGCTTCTACGAGCAGTACTTC
.,TRBV5-4,.,TRBJ2-7,CASSVDGSYEQYF,TGTGCCAGCAGCGTGGACGGTTCCTACGAGCAGTACTTC
.,TRBV2,TRBD1,TRBJ1-5,CASSGQVGFSDQPQHF,TGTGCCAGCAGCGGACAGGTTGGGTTCTCGGATCAGCCCCAGCATTTT
.,TRBV5-6,.,TRBJ1-6,CASSPNQYNSPLHF,TGTGCCAGCAGCCCCAATCAGTATAATTCACCCCTCCACTTT
.,TRBV5-6,TRBD1,TRBJ2-7,CASSLRTGYFEQYF,TGTGCCAGCAGCTTGAGGACAGGGTATTTCGAGCAGTACTTC
.,TRBV14,.,TRBJ2-7,CASSLLPYEQYF,TGTGCCAGCAGCCTCCTACCCTACGAGCAGTACTTC
.,TRBV29-1,.,TRBJ2-7,CSVLRPEVQYF,TGCAGCGTTTTAAGGCCGGAGGTGCAGTACTTC
.,TRBV19,.,TRBJ1-4,CASTVDRTTATNEKLFF,TGTGCCAGTACAGTAGACCGGACAACCGCAACTAATGAAAAACTGTTTTTT
.,TRBV4-3,.,TRBJ1-1,CASSQDRQGLGTEAFF,TGCGCCAGCAGCCAAGATCGGCAGGGCCTGGGCACTGAAGCTTTCTTT
.,TRBV18,TRBD1,TRBJ1-5,CASSRGQGDSNQPQHF,TGTGCCAGCTCACGGGGTCAGGGGGATAGCAATCAGCCCCAGCATTTT
.,TRBV29-1,.,TRBJ2-7,CSVRGTTEGSLFRYEQYF,TGCAGCGTTCGAGGGACGACGGAGGGCAGCCTTTTTAGGTACGAGCAGTACTTC
.,TRBV7-2,.,TRBJ1-1,CASSLGQSWNTEAFF,TGTGCCAGCAGCTTAGGACAGTCCTGGAACACTGAAGCTTTCTTT
.,TRBV30,.,TRBJ1-1,CAWISFTEAFF,TGTGCCTGGATTTCTTTCACTGAAGCTTTCTTT
.,TRBV5-1,TRBD1,TRBJ1-4,CASSLQGAREKLFF,TGCGCCAGCAGCTTACAGGGGGCTCGCGAAAAACTGTTTTTT
.,TRBV19,.,TRBJ2-7,CASSIGPVYEQYF,TGTGCCAGTAGTATAGGACCAGTTTACGAGCAGTACTTC
.,TRBV6-6,.,TRBJ1-4,CASSYSSEKLFF,TGTGCCAGCAGTTACTCATCCGAAAAACTGTTTTTT
.,TRBV19,.,TRBJ1-2,CASSIVAGTYGYTF,TGTGCCAGTAGTATAGTGGCTGGCACCTATGGCTACACCTTC
few,TRBV18,TRBD1,TRBJ2-7,CASSPQKGAYEQYF,TGTGCCAGCTCACCACAAAAGGGGGCGTACGAGCAGTACTTC
.,TRBV28,TRBD1,TRBJ2-7,CASREGTGGLYEQYF,TGTGCCAGCAGGGAAGGGACAGGGGGCCTCTACGAGCAGTACTTC
few,TRBV7-6,.,TRBJ1-4,CASSRDSNEKLFF,TGTGCCAGCAGCCGCGACTCGAATGAAAAACTGTTTTTT
once,TRBV7-9,TRBD2,TRBJ2-7,CASSLGLAGSPRGSYEQYF,TGTGCCAGCAGCCTGGGACTAGCGGGTTCCCCCAGGGGCTCCTACGAGCAGTACTTC
few,TRBV5-5,.,TRBJ2-7,CASSLGSGSSYEQYF,TGTGCCAGCAGCTTGGGCTCCGGGAGCTCCTACGAGCAGTACTTC
.,TRBV5-3,.,TRBJ1-1,CARSSKGSGNTEAFF,TGTGCCAGAAGTTCGAAGGGGAGCGGAAACACTGAAGCTTTCTTT
.,TRBV19,.,TRBJ1-6,CASKGGILNSPLHF,TGTGCCAGTAAAGGCGGGATCCTAAATTCACCCCTCCACTTT
.,TRBV7-2,TRBD1,TRBJ2-1,CASSPPWTGVGNEQFF,TGTGCCAGCAGCCCCCCGTGGACAGGGGTCGGCAATGAGCAGTTCTTC
once,TRBV7-9,.,TRBJ2-7,CASSRSQGTYEQYF,TGTGCCAGCAGCCGATCACAGGGTACCTACGAGCAGTACTTC
.,TRBV28,.,TRBJ1-2,CASSLQGSNGYTF,TGTGCCAGCAGTTTACAGGGATCTAATGGCTACACCTTC
.,TRBV2,.,TRBJ2-7,CASSGSGGDYEQYF,TGTGCCAGCAGTGGATCCGGGGGAGACTACGAGCAGTACTTC
.,TRBV5-1,.,TRBJ2-7,CASKKGSHEQYF,TGCGCCAGTAAAAAGGGGTCCCACGAGCAGTACTTC
.,TRBV7-8,.,TRBJ1-2,CASSLGDGGGYGYTF,TGTGCCAGCAGCTTAGGTGACGGAGGGGGATATGGCTACACCTTC
.,TRBV9,TRBD2,TRBJ2-7,CASSAGTSGTYEQYF,TGTGCCAGCAGCGCAGGGACTAGCGGGACCTACGAGCAGTACTTC
.,TRBV6-6,TRBD1,TRBJ1-1,CASMPDRGVGEAFF,TGTGCCAGCATGCCGGACAGGGGGGTCGGTGAAGCTTTCTTT
.,TRBV11-2,.,TRBJ2-7,CASSVTRSREQYF,TGTGCCAGCAGCGTTACTAGGTCTCGCGAGCAGTACTTC
once,TRBV19,.,TRBJ1-1,CASSIQTGNTEAFF,TGTGCCAGTAGTATTCAAACAGGGAACACTGAAGCTTTCTTT
.,TRBV5-8,.,TRBJ1-2,CASSLAGAIYGYTF,TGTGCCAGCAGCTTGGCGGGGGCTATCTATGGCTACACCTTC
.,TRBV28,.,TRBJ1-1,CASSRRGLGTEAFF,TGTGCCAGCAGCCGTAGGGGGTTGGGGACTGAAGCTTTCTTT
.,TRBV29-1,.,TRBJ1-1,CSGTREPDTEAFF,TGCAGTGGAACTCGGGAACCTGACACTGAAGCTTTCTTT
.,TRBV14,.,TRBJ2-7,CASSETGSIYSYEQYF,TGTGCCAGCAGCGAAACCGGGTCTATTTACTCCTACGAGCAGTACTTC
.,TRBV7-9,.,TRBJ1-1,CASSLPQTPNTEAFF,TGTGCCAGCAGCCTGCCACAGACACCGAACACTGAAGCTTTCTTT
.,TRBV9,.,TRBJ1-1,CASSVGTLGDTEAFF,TGTGCCAGCAGCGTAGGCACCCTAGGGGACACTGAAGCTTTCTTT
.,TRBV6-1,TRBD1,TRBJ2-7,CASSLRDREQYF,TGTGCCAGCAGTCTCCGGGACAGGGAACAGTACTTC
.,TRBV19,TRBD2,TRBJ2-7,CASTRASGYEQYF,TGTGCCAGTACCCGGGCTAGCGGCTACGAGCAGTACTTC
.,TRBV5-1,.,TRBJ1-5,CASSLEPGWDQPQHF,TGCGCCAGCAGCTTGGAACCAGGGTGGGACCAGCCCCAGCATTTT
.,TRBV2,TRBD1,TRBJ1-2,CASSETGGGNYGYTF,TGTGCCAGCAGTGAAACGGGAGGGGGCAACTATGGCTACACCTTC
.,TRBV29-1,TRBD1,TRBJ2-7,CSVEDAGQGASSYEQYF,TGCAGCGTTGAAGATGCGGGACAGGGGGCTAGCTCCTACGAGCAGTACTTC
.,TRBV7-2,TRBD2,TRBJ2-7,CASSLGGGIPFSYEQYF,TGTGCCAGCAGCTTAGGGGGGGGGATCCCATTCTCCTACGAGCAGTACTTC
.,TRBV18,TRBD2,TRBJ2-7,CASSPGGRNYEQYF,TGTGCCAGCTCACCGGGAGGGCGGAACTACGAGCAGTACTTC